This TCR beta chain was captured by sequencing in a study of T-cell reconstitution after alpha-beta-depleted transplantation in children. This clonotype came up a few times. Its antigen is as yet unknown. This CDR3 is 15 amino acids long. Germline V gives CDR1 MNHEY, CDR2 SVGEGT. V was pared by 2 bases and J by 4 bases, with 14 bases between. Study conclusions and caveats: Newly generated T cells supplied most T-cell counts and diversity one year post-transplant.

It was with unique molecular identifiers that the TCRbeta library was prepared. TCRdb called the PCR reads again in MiXCR, with one record for every CDR3 protein. The sample contains fewer than 150,000 distinct CDR3 sequences, 8% to 10% of which appear only once. The source of this sequence is a girl in the first two years of life who had a stem cell transplant for combined immunodeficiency, so the T cells may come from the graft donor. The sequenced sample was PBMCs, mostly from graft donor cells, obtained 180 days after TCRalphabeta/CD19-depleted stem cell transplant. The chain uses TRBV6-2 or TRBV6-3 and TRBJ1-2; a weak D match, TRBD1 (5 bases). In DNA, the CDR3 is TGTGCCAGCAGTTACGGGGCATCCGGGGGCTATGGCTACACCTTC. Protein product: CASSYGASGGYGYTF.